The 21 T cell receptor beta chains given below trace back to one sample, sequenced in a study of T-cell memory formation after mild COVID-19. TCRdb passed the 5' RACE reads through MiXCR, listing each CDR3 protein once. Of 400,000 or so distinct CDR3 sequences in the sample, about 19% were seen once. The sequenced sample was PBMCs or a T cell subset sorted from them (not recorded which). These TCRs come from an adult woman who had mild COVID-19 (a few samples of this study predate the infection). Cell type and time point are not known.

CDR3 nucleotide sequence: TGTGCCAGCAGAAAAACAGGGGTCCAAGAGACCCAGTACTTC. It specifies CASRKTGVQETQYF. The chain has TRBV2 and TRBJ2-5; 7 bases are shared with TRBD1. This CDR3 has 14 amino acids. From germline, CDR1 is SNHLY and CDR2 FYNNEI. V trimming: 6 bases; J trimming: 1 base; junction bases outside the gene matches: 5.

This clonotype was seen a handful of times. The J gene is TRBJ1-5, the V gene TRBV5-1; D remains unclear. Germline V gene sequence: CDR1 SGHRS, CDR2 YFSETQ. This CDR3 has 15 amino acids. V was clipped by 4 bases and J by 3 bases, with 14 bases between them. The chain's CDR3 is CASSPVGDPNQPQHF. The CDR3 DNA follows: TGCGCCAGCAGCCCAGTCGGGGATCCCAATCAGCCCCAGCATTTT.

CDR3 DNA sequence: TGCGCCAGCAGCCAAGTGAGAGCAACTAATGAAAAACTGTTTTTT. It specifies CASSQVRATNEKLFF. The rearrangement joins TRBV4-3 to TRBJ1-4; the D is unclear. CDR1 is LGHNA, CDR2 YSLEER, per germline. The CDR3 has 15 amino acids. The V gene lost 1 base and the J gene lost 0 bases, with 6 bases spanning the gap.

This clonotype was observed a handful of times. The chain uses TRBV20-1 and TRBJ2-2; tentatively, D is TRBD1 (5 bases). CDR1 is DFQATT, CDR2 SNEGSKA, per germline (reference sequence). The CDR3 is 15 amino acids. V was shortened by 0 bases and J by 4 bases, with 12 bases between the two germline ends. The CDR3 DNA follows: TGCAGTGCTAGAGATACAGGAACTCTCACCGGGGAGCTGTTTTTT. It translates to CSARDTGTLTGELFF.

This clonotype was seen many times. This chain joins TRBV5-1 and TRBJ2-5, with 9 nucleotides matching TRBD1. The CDR3 covers 13 residues. J lost 5 bases, V lost 5 bases, and 4 bases had no gene match. The germline V gene encodes CDR1 SGHRS and CDR2 YFSETQ. The CDR3 coding sequence is TGCGCCAGCAGTTACAGGGGGCAGGAGACCCAGTACTTC. It translates to CASSYRGQETQYF. The entire variable domain, with the rest obtained from reference TRBV5-1 and TRBJ2-5, is as follows: KAGVTQTPRYLIKTRGQQVTLSCSPISGHRSVSWYQQTPGQGLQFLFEYFSETQRNKGNFPGRFSGRQFSNSRSEMNVSTLELGDSALYLCASSYRGQETQYFGPGTRLLVL.

This clonotype was detected only a few times. This chain's CDR3 is CASSYREGEQFF. In nucleotides, the CDR3 is TGTGCCAGCAGTTACAGGGAGGGTGAGCAGTTCTTC. This sequence joins TRBV6-6 and TRBJ2-1, with TRBD2 matching over 7 bases. With 2 bases clipped from V and 9 bases from J, the junction kept 1 base outside the gene matches. This CDR3 has 12 residues. Germline V CDR1 and CDR2: MNHNY, SVGAGI (reference sequence).

As for this clonotype: One end of the junction does not line up with germline, which may come from a read error. In nucleotides, the CDR3 is TGTGCCAGCAGTGAAGCGCTTCGTCGGACAGCTCCTCTGATTTTT. Protein: CASSEALRRTAPLIF. J is TRBJ1-4 and V is TRBV2, with D tentatively TRBD1 (6 bases). Per the germline V gene, CDR1 is SNHLY and CDR2 is FYNNEI. The CDR3 contains 15 residues.

For the CDR3, the DNA is TGTGCCAGCAGACAGATCACCGGGGAGCTGTTTTTT. It is translated as CASRQITGELFF. The chain carries TRBV12-3 or TRBV12-4 and TRBJ2-2, with no clear D. The CDR3 contains 12 residues. V lost 6 bases, J lost 4 bases, and 6 bases lay in between.

Points on this clonotype: A much bigger clone sits one base away, suggesting this may be a read error. The chain links TRBV9 to TRBJ1-3; D is ambiguous. There are 13 residues in the CDR3. From germline, CDR1 is SGDLS and CDR2 YYNGEE. The CDR3 reads CASGRDSGNTICF. CDR3 sequence (DNA): TGTGCCAGCGGACGGGATTCTGGAAACACCATATGTTTT.

The V and J genes are TRBV20-1 and TRBJ1-1, with 7 positions matching TRBD1. The CDR3 spans 13 residues. The germline gives CDR1 DFQATT, CDR2 SNEGSKA (reference sequence). V shed 6 bases, J shed 4 bases, and the junction held 8 bases outside the gene matches. This CDR3 is CSAQKTGVTEAFF. The CDR3 bases are TGCAGTGCCCAGAAAACAGGGGTCACTGAAGCTTTCTTT.

The chain carries TRBV11-2 and TRBJ2-7, with a tentative D call TRBD2 (5 bases). Germline lookup yields CDR1 SGHAT and CDR2 FQNNGV. V lost 5 bases to trimming and J lost 0 bases, with 8 bases between them. There are 13 residues in the CDR3. The CDR3 sequence: CASSVGVSYEQYF. CDR3 bases: TGTGCCAGCAGCGTCGGGGTCTCCTACGAGCAGTACTTC.

This clonotype was found many times. The J gene is TRBJ2-7, the V gene TRBV6-6, with 8 bases that match TRBD2. Germline V gene sequence: CDR1 MNHNY, CDR2 SVGAGI (reference sequence). After removal of 3 bases from V and 6 bases from J, the junction contained 4 bases not matched to a gene. There are 13 residues in the CDR3. The CDR3 here is CASSYSGTSEQYF. The CDR3 DNA reads TGTGCCAGCAGTTATAGCGGGACTAGCGAGCAGTACTTC.

This clonotype was observed many times. The chain employs TRBV20-1 and TRBJ2-1; D call uncertain. CDR3 length: 12 residues. The V end lost 0 bases, the J end lost 6 bases, and 6 bases lay between the germline ends. Germline V lookup: CDR1 DFQATT, CDR2 SNEGSKA (reference sequence). The CDR3 DNA reads as TGCAGTGCTAGAGAGGATGGCAATGAGCAGTTCTTC. It translates to CSAREDGNEQFF.

The chain couples TRBV7-6 to TRBJ2-7, with 11 nucleotides matching TRBD1. In germline, CDR1 is SGHVS, CDR2 FNYEAQ. The CDR3 is made up of 15 amino acids. Trimming removed 4 bases from V and 4 bases from J; junction bases left unmatched: 6. The CDR3 bases are TGTGCCAGCAGCTCAAGGGGGGACAGGGGGTACGAGCAGTACTTC. Its protein is CASSSRGDRGYEQYF.

The genes are TRBV5-1 and TRBJ1-1; a weak D match, TRBD1 (5 bases). Germline V CDR1 and CDR2: SGHRS, YFSETQ. The CDR3 sequence is 14 residues long. V dropped 3 bases and J dropped 4 bases, with 13 bases sitting between them. DNA of the CDR3: TGCGCCAGCAGCTCCGACACAGGCGCCACTGAAGCTTTCTTT. Its translation: CASSSDTGATEAFF.

The gene calls are TRBV29-1 and TRBJ1-3; no clear D gene. The ends were cut back, 6 bases at V and 2 bases at J, with 17 bases in the middle. The germline gives CDR1 SQVTM, CDR2 ANQGSEA. This CDR3 is built from 15 residues. The CDR3 DNA is TGCAGCGTGGCCACCGTTGGACTGCCTGGAAACACCATATATTTT. Translated, it gives CSVATVGLPGNTIYF.

The V call is TRBV12-3 or TRBV12-4, the J call TRBJ2-1; no clear D. The ends were cut back, 3 bases at V and 4 bases at J, with 7 bases in the middle. This CDR3 has 13 amino acids. In DNA form, the CDR3 reads TGTGCCAGCAGTTTCTCAGATTACAATGAGCAGTTCTTC. Translated, it gives CASSFSDYNEQFF.

This rearrangement joins TRBV7-9 to TRBJ2-1, with D perhaps matching TRBD1 (6 bases). V lost 1 base to trimming and J lost 6 bases, with 13 bases between them. The CDR3 consists of 15 residues. The germline CDR1 and CDR2 sequences are SEHNR and FQNEAQ (reference sequence). The CDR3 bases are TGTGCCAGCAGCTTAGAAGGGGGAATGTTCAATGAGCAGTTCTTC. Its protein is CASSLEGGMFNEQFF.

This clonotype was seen a few times. This sequence joins TRBV3-1 and TRBJ1-1, with 8 bases identical to TRBD1. With 4 bases clipped from V and 4 bases from J, the junction kept 8 bases outside the gene matches. Per germline, CDR1 LGHDT and CDR2 YNNKEL (reference sequence). The CDR3 totals 15 residues. The CDR3 region is CASSPFKTGGTEAFF. As DNA, the CDR3 is TGTGCCAGCAGCCCCTTTAAAACAGGGGGCACTGAAGCTTTCTTT.

J is TRBJ2-4 and V is TRBV5-6; a possible D gene is TRBD1 (5 bases). The CDR3 sequence is 11 residues long. Germline CDR1 and CDR2: SGHDT and YYEEEE. Between the trimmed V and J ends, which lost 5 bases and 6 bases, there was a span of 6 bases. As DNA, the CDR3 is TGTGCCAGCAGTAGGGGAAACATTCAGTACTTC. Amino acid sequence: CASSRGNIQYF.

This clonotype has a handful of counts. The chain links TRBV6-2 or TRBV6-3 to TRBJ2-1; D is uncertain. The CDR3 spans 13 residues. Germline V lookup: CDR1 MNHEY, CDR2 SVGEGT. V dropped 6 bases and J dropped 7 bases, with 13 bases sitting between them. The CDR3 bases are TGTGCCAGCAGCCGCACCCGAGAAAATGAGCAGTTCTTC. This encodes CASSRTRENEQFF.